Here is one TCR beta chain with its context. This entry is derived from a study of cytotoxic CD8 clonotypes in ibrutinib-treated CLL. Depths of 1 in 200,000 to 1 in 1 million T cells were the sequencing target. Using immunoSEQ multiplex PCR, the repertoire was profiled, and TCRdb retains in-frame clones only, with some absent. The sample shows about 97,000 clones, 77% of them seen only once. V lost 6 bases to trimming and J lost 5 bases; unmatched junction nucleotides: 6. This CDR3 contains 14 residues. Germline V gives CDR1 SQVTM, CDR2 ANQGSEA. The sample here was PBMCs, taken after 24 months of ibrutinib treatment. The sequence came from a human donor with chronic lymphocytic leukemia. This chain uses TRBV29-1 with TRBJ2-1; TRBD2 matches 11 bases. The CDR3 region has the DNA TGCAGCGTCGTTCCGGGACTAGCGGACAATGAGCAGTTCTTC. Amino acids: CSVVPGLADNEQFF.